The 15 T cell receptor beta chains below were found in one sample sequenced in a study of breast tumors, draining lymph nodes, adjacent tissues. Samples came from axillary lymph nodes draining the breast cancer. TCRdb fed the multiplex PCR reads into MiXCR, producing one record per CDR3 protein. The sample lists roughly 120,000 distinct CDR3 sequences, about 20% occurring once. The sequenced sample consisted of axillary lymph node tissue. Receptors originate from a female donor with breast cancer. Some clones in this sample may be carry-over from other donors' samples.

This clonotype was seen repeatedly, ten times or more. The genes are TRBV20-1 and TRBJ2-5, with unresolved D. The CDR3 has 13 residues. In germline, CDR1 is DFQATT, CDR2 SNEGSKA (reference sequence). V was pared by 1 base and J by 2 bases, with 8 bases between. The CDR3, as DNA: TGCAGTGCTAGAGGTGCAGTGCAAGAGACCCAGTACTTC. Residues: CSARGAVQETQYF.

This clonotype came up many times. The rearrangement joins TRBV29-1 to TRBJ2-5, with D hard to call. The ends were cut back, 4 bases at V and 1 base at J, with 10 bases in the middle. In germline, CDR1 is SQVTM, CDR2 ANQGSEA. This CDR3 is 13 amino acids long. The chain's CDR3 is CSVGAGPQETQYF. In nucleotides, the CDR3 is TGCAGCGTTGGGGCCGGGCCCCAAGAGACCCAGTACTTC.

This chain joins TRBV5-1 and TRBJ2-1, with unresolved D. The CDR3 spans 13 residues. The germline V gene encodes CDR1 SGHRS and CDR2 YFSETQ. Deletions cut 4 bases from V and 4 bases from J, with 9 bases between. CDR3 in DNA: TGCGCCAGCAGCCGGGTGGGTTACAATGAGCAGTTCTTC. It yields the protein CASSRVGYNEQFF.

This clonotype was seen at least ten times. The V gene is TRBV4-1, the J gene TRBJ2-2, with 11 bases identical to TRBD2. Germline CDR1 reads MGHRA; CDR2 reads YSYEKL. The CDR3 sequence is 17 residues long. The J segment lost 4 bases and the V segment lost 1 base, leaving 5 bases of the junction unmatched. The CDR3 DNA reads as TGCGCCAGCAGCCAAGTACTAGCGGGAGTCGGCACCGGGGAGCTGTTTTTT. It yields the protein CASSQVLAGVGTGELFF.

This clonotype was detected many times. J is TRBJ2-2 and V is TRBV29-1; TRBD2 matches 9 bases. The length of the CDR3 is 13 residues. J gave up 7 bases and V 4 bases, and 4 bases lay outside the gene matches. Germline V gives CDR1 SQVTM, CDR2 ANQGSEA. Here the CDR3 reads CSVGAGGVGELFF. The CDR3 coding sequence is TGCAGCGTTGGAGCGGGGGGTGTCGGGGAGCTGTTTTTT.

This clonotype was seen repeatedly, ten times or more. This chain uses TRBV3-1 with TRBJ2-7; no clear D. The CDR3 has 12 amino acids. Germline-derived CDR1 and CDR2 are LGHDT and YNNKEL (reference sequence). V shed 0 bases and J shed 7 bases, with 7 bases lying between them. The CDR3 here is CASSQDWGEQYF. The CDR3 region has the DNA TGTGCCAGCAGCCAAGATTGGGGAGAGCAGTACTTC.

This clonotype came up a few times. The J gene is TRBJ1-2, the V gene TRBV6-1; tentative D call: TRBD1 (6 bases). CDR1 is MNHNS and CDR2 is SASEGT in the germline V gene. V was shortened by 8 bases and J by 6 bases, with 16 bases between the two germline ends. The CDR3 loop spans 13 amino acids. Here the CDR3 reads CASGVRGGDGYTF. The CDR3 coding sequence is TGTGCCAGCGGTGTGAGGGGGGGCGATGGCTACACCTTC.

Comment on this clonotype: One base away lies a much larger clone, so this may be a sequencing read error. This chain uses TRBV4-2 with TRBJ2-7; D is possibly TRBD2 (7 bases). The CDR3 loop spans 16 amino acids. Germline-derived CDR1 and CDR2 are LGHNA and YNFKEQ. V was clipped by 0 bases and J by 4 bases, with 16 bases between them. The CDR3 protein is CASSQDVGGGVYEQYF. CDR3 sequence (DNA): TGTGCCAGCAGCCAAGACGTTGGGGGGGGCGTATACGAGCAGTACTTC.

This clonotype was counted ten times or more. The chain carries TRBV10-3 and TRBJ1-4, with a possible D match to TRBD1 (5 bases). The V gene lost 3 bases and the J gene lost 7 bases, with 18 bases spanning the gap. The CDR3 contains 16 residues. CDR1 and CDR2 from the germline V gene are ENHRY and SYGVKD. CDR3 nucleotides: TGTGCCATCAGTGAAAGGGGAGACACAACTGGTGAAAAACTGTTTTTT. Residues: CAISERGDTTGEKLFF.

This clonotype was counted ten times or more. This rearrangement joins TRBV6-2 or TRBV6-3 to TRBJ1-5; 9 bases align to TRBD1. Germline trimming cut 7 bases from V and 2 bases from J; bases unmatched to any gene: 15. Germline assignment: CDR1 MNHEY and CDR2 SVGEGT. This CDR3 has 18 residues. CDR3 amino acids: CASNYVPGQGRGNQPQHF. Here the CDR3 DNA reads TGTGCCAGCAACTACGTCCCGGGACAGGGAAGAGGCAATCAGCCCCAGCATTTT.

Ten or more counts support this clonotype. In DNA, the CDR3 is TGTGCCAGCAGCCGCGGACTTACCAATGAGCAGTTCTTC. Encoded protein: CASSRGLTNEQFF. V gene TRBV11-2 combines with J gene TRBJ2-1; D possibly corresponds to TRBD2 (5 bases). The germline V gene has CDR1 SGHAT and CDR2 FQNNGV. CDR3 length: 13 amino acids. Trimming took 5 bases from V and 6 from J, leaving 11 bases between them.

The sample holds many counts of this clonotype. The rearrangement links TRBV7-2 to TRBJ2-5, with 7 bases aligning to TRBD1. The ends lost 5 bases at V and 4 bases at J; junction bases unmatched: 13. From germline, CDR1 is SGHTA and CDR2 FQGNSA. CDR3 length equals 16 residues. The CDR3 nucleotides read TGTGCCAGCAGCCCAGAGGCGACAGGGTTGGGAGAGACCCAGTACTTC. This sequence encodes CASSPEATGLGETQYF.

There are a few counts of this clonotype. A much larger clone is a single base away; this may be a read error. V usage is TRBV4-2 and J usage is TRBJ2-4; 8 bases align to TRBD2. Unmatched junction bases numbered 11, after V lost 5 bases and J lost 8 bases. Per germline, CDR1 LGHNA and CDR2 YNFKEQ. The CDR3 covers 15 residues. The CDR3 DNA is TGTGCCAGCAGCTCAAATGTAACGGGGGGGGACATTCAGTACTTC. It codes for CASSSNVTGGDIQYF.

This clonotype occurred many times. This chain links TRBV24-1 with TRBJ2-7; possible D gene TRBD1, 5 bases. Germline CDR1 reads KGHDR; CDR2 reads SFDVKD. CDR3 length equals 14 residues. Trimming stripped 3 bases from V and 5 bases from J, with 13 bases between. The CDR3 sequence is CATSDRTGVDEQYF. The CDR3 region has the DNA TGTGCCACCAGTGATAGAACAGGCGTCGACGAGCAGTACTTC.

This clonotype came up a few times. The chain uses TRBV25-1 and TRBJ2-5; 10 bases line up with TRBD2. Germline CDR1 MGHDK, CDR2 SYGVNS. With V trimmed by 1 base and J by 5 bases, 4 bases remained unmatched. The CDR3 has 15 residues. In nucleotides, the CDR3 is TGTGCCAGCAGTGAATTTCTAGCGGGGGTGGAGACCCAGTACTTC. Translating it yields CASSEFLAGVETQYF.